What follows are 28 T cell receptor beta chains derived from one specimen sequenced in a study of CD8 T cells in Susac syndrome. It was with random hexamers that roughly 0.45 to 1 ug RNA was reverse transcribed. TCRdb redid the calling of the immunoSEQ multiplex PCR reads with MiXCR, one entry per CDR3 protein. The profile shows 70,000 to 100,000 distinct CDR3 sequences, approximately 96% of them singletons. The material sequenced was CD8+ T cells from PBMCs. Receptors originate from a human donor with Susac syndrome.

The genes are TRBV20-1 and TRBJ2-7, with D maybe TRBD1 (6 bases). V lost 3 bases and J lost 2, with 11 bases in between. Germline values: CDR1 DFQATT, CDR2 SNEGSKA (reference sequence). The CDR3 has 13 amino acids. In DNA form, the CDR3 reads TGCAGTGCTAGTCAGGGGTTACCCTACGAGCAGTACTTC. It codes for CSASQGLPYEQYF.

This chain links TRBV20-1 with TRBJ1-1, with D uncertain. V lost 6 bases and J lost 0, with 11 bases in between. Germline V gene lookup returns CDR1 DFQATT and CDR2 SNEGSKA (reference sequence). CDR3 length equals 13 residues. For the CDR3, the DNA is TGCAGTGCCCCCTCCAGGATGAACACTGAAGCTTTCTTT. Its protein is CSAPSRMNTEAFF.

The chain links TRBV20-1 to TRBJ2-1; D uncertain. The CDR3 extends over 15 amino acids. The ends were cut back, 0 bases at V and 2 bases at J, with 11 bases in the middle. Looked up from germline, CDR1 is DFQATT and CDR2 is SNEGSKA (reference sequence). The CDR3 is CSARDGSSPYNEQFF. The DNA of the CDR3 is TGCAGTGCTAGAGATGGTAGCTCCCCCTACAATGAGCAGTTCTTC.

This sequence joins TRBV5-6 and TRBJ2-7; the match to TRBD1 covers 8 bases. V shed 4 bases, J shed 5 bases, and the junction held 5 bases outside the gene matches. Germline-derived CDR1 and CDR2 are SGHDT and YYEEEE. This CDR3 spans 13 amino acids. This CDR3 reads CASSLQGVDEQYF. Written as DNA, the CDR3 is TGTGCCAGCAGCCTACAGGGGGTGGACGAGCAGTACTTC.

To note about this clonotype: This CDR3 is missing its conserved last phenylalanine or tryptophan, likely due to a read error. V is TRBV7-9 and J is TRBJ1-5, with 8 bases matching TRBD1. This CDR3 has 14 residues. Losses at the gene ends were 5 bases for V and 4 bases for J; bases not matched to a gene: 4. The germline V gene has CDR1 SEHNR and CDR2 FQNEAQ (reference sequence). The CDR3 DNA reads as TGTGCCAGCAGCATCGGACAGGGAAATCAGCCCCAGCATCTT. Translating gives CASSIGQGNQPQHL.

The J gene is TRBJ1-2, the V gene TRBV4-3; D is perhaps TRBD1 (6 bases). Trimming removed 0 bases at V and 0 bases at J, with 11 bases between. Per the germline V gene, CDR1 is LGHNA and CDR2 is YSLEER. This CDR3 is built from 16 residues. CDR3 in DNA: TGCGCCAGCAGCCAAGATCGGGACACCACTAACTATGGCTACACCTTC. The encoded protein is CASSQDRDTTNYGYTF.

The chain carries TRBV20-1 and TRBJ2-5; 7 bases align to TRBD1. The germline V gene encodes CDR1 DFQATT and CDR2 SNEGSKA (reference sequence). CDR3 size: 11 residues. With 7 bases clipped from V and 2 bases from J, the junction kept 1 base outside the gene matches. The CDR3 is CSGRGQETQYF. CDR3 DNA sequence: TGCAGTGGCAGGGGGCAAGAGACCCAGTACTTC.

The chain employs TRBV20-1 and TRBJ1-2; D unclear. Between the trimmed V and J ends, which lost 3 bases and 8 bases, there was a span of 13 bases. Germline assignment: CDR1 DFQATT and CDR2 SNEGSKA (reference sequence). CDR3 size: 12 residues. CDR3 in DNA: TGCAGTGCTAGCCCCCAGTTCGAGGGCTACACCTTC. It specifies CSASPQFEGYTF.

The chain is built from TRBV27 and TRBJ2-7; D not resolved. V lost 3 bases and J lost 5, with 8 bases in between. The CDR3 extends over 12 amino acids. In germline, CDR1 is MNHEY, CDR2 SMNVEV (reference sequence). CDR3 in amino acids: CASSLGGDEQYF. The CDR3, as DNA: TGTGCCAGCAGTTTGGGTGGGGACGAGCAGTACTTC.

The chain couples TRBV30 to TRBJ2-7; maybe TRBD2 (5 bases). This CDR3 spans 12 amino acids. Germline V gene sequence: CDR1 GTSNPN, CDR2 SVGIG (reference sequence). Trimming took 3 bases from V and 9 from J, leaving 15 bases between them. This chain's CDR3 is CAWRGDAARQYF. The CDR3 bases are TGTGCCTGGAGGGGAGACGCCGCGAGGCAGTACTTC.

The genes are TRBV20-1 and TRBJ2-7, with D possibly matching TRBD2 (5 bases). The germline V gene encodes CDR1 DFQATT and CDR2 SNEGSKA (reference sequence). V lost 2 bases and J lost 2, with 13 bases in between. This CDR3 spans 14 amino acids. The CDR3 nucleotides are TGCAGTGCTAGAACACAGAGGGCGGCCTACGAGCAGTACTTC. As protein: CSARTQRAAYEQYF.

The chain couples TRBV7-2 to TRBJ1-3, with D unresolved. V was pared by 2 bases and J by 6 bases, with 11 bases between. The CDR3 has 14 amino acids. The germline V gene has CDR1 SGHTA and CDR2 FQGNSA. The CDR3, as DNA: TGTGCCAGCAGCTTAAGCGAGGCACAAAACACCATATATTTT. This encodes CASSLSEAQNTIYF.

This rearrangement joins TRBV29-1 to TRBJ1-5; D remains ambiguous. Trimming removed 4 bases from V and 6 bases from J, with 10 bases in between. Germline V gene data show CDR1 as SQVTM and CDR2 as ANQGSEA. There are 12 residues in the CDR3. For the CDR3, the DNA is TGCAGCGTTGGGGAAGTCGGTCAGCCCCAGCATTTT. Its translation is CSVGEVGQPQHF.

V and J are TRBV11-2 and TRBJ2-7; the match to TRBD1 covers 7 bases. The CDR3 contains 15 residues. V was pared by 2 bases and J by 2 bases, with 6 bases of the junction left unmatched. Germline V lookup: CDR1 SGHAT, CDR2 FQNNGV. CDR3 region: CASSLRTGATYEQYF. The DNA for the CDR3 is TGTGCCAGCAGCTTAAGAACAGGGGCCACCTACGAGCAGTACTTC.

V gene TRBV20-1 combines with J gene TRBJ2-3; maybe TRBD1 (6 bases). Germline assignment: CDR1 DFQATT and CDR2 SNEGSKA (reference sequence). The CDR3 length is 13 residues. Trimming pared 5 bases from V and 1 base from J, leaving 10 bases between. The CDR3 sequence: CSAAGVGTDTQYF. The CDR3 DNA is TGCAGTGCTGCAGGGGTTGGCACAGATACGCAGTATTTT.

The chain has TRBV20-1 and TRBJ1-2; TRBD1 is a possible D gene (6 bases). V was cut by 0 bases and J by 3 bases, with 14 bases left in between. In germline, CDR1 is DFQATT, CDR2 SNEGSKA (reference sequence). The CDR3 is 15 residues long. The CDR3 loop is CSARDLAGEYYGYTF. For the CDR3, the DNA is TGCAGTGCTAGAGATCTGGCAGGGGAGTACTATGGCTACACCTTC.

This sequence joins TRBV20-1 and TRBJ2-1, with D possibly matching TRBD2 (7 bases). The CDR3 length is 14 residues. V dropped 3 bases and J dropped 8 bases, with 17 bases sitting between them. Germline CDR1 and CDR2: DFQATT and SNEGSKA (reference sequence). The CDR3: CSARGGGTGYEQFF. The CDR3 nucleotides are TGCAGTGCTAGGGGAGGGGGAACGGGCTATGAGCAGTTCTTC.

In DNA, the CDR3 is TGTGCCAGCACCCCCGGGACTAGCGGGGTCCGAGAGACCCAGTACTTC. It translates to CASTPGTSGVRETQYF. The chain recombines TRBV5-4 with TRBJ2-5; 13 bases map to TRBD2. Germline V gene data show CDR1 as SGHNT and CDR2 as YYREEE (reference sequence). Trimming removed 6 bases from V and 4 bases from J; junction bases left unmatched: 9. The CDR3 spans 16 residues.

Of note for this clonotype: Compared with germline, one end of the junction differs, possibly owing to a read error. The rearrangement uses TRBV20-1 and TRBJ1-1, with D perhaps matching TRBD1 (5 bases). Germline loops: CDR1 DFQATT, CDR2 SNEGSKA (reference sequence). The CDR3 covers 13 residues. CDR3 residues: CSACPGMNTEAFF. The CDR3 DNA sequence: TGCAGTGCTTGTCCAGGGATGAATACTGAAGCTTTCTTT.

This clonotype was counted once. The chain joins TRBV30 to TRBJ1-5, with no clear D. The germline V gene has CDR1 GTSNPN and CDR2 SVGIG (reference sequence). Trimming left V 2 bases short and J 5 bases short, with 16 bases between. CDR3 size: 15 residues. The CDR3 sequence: CAWSHGLGPYQPQHF. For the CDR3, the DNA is TGTGCCTGGAGTCACGGGTTAGGACCTTATCAGCCCCAGCATTTT.

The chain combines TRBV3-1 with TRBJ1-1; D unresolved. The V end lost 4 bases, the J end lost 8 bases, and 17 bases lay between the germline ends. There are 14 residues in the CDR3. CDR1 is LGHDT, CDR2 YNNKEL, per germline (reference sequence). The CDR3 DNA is TGTGCCAGCAGCCTGGGGAGGGTGGGAGGAGAAGCTTTCTTT. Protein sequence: CASSLGRVGGEAFF.

This CDR3 is CATSAGQGDTGELFF. The CDR3, as DNA: TGTGCCACCAGTGCGGGACAGGGGGACACCGGGGAGCTGTTTTTT. V and J are TRBV24-1 and TRBJ2-2, with 11 positions matching TRBD1. The CDR3 runs to 15 residues. CDR1 and CDR2 (germline): KGHDR, SFDVKD. With V trimmed by 5 bases and J by 3 bases, 1 base remained unmatched.

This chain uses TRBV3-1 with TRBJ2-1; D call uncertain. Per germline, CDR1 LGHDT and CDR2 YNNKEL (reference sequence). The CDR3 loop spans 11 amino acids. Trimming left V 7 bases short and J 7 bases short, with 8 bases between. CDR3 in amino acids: CASIPTNEQFF. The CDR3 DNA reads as TGTGCCAGCATACCTACAAATGAGCAGTTCTTC.

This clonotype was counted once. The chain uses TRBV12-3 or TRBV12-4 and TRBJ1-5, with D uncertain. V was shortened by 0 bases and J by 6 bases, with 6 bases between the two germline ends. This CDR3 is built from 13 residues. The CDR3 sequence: CASSLAITQPQHF. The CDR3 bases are TGTGCCAGCAGTTTAGCGATAACTCAGCCCCAGCATTTT.

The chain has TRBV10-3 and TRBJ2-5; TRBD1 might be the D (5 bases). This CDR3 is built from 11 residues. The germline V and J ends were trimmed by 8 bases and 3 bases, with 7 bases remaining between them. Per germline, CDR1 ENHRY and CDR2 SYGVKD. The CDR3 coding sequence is TGTGCCATCGGGGCGGAAGAGACCCAGTACTTC. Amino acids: CAIGAEETQYF.

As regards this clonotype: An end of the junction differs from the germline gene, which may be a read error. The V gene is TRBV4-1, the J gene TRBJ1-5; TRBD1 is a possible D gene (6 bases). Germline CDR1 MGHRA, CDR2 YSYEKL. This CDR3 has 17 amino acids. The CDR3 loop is CASSQGIWDTGNRPQHF. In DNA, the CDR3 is TGCGCCAGCAGCCAAGGGATTTGGGACACTGGCAATCGGCCCCAGCATTTT.

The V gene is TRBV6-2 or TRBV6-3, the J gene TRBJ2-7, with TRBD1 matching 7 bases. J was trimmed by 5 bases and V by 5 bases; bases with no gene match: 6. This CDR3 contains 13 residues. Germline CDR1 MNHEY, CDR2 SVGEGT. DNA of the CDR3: TGTGCCAGCAGTAACAGGGGATTCGACGAGCAGTACTTC. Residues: CASSNRGFDEQYF.

The CDR3 spells CSARDLQRLSSYEQYF. For the CDR3, the DNA is TGCAGTGCTAGGGATCTTCAGCGGTTAAGCTCCTACGAGCAGTACTTC. The gene calls are TRBV20-1 and TRBJ2-7; possible D gene TRBD2, 5 bases. CDR1 DFQATT and CDR2 SNEGSKA come from the germline V gene (reference sequence). This CDR3 has 16 amino acids. V dropped 3 bases and J dropped 0 bases, with 18 bases sitting between them.